Presented here are 19 T cell receptor beta chains from one specimen sequenced in a study of response to subunit inactivated influenza vaccine. Using its own MiXCR run on the RT-PCR reads, TCRdb lists one record per CDR3 protein. The data contain some 500,000 distinct CDR3 sequences, approximately 12% of them seen just once; the ten biggest clones take up approximately 14%. The sample here was PBMCs from blood, taken roughly 45 days after vaccination. Receptors originate from a man aged 45-65 years who received an inactivated influenza vaccine.

This clonotype has a handful of counts. As DNA, the CDR3 is TGCAGCGTCCGAGGGGTTATGAACACTGAAGCTTTCTTT. Its translation is CSVRGVMNTEAFF. V and J are TRBV29-1 and TRBJ1-1; D may be TRBD1 (5 bases). The CDR3 spans 13 residues. CDR1 is SQVTM, CDR2 ANQGSEA, per germline. V was trimmed by 6 bases and J by 0 bases, leaving 11 bases between them.

V usage is TRBV10-3 and J usage is TRBJ2-2, with a weak D call TRBD2 (5 bases). There are 13 residues in the CDR3. V was clipped by 9 bases and J by 4 bases, with 12 bases between them. Germline V gene data show CDR1 as ENHRY and CDR2 as SYGVKD. The CDR3 DNA follows: TGTGCCATAAGGAGGCAAGGCACCGGGGAGCTGTTTTTT. The encoded protein is CAIRRQGTGELFF.

This sequence joins TRBV5-6 and TRBJ2-5; maybe TRBD2 (5 bases). The length of the CDR3 is 16 residues. The germline CDR1 and CDR2 sequences are SGHDT and YYEEEE. Deletions cut 4 bases from V and 7 bases from J, with 23 bases between. CDR3: CASSLLPDYLRGTQYF. The CDR3 DNA reads TGTGCCAGCAGCCTACTCCCTGACTACCTAAGAGGGACCCAGTACTTC.

The chain employs TRBV4-3 and TRBJ1-2; 7 bases match TRBD1. Trimming took 2 bases from V and 8 from J; bases not matched to a gene: 8. The CDR3 covers 14 residues. Germline V gene lookup returns CDR1 LGHNA and CDR2 YSLEER. The CDR3 here is CASSQTGTARGYTF. The CDR3 DNA is TGCGCCAGCAGCCAAACCGGGACAGCCCGGGGCTACACCTTC.

This chain links TRBV7-9 with TRBJ2-7, with D unresolved. There are 14 residues in the CDR3. Germline V gene data show CDR1 as SEHNR and CDR2 as FQNEAQ (reference sequence). Trimming pared 1 base from V and 3 bases from J, leaving 10 bases between. CDR3 loop: CASSLGAEVYEQYF. The DNA of the CDR3 is TGTGCCAGCAGCTTAGGGGCCGAGGTCTACGAGCAGTACTTC.

The V gene is TRBV18, the J gene TRBJ1-4; TRBD1 matches 7 bases. The CDR3 length is 18 residues. Trimming took 0 bases from V and 4 from J; bases not matched to a gene: 11. The germline gives CDR1 KGHSH, CDR2 LQKENI. The CDR3 region is CASSPPRVRGTDNEKLFF. CDR3 sequence (DNA): TGTGCCAGCTCACCACCGAGAGTTCGTGGGACAGATAATGAAAAACTGTTTTTT. Variable domain in full (rest from reference TRBV18 and TRBJ1-4): NAGVMQNPRHLVRRRGQEARLRCSPMKGHSHVYWYRQLPEEGLKFMVYLQKENIIDESGMPKERFSAEFPKEGPSILRIQQVVRGDSAAYFCASSPPRVRGTDNEKLFFGSGTQLSVL.

This clonotype was detected only a few times. The gene calls are TRBV5-1 and TRBJ2-7; 7 nucleotides agree with TRBD1. The CDR3 is made up of 13 amino acids. V was pared by 4 bases and J by 2 bases, with 3 bases of the junction left unmatched. Germline V gene data show CDR1 as SGHRS and CDR2 as YFSETQ. CDR3 protein: CASSEGTAYEQYF. The CDR3 DNA reads TGCGCCAGCAGCGAGGGGACAGCCTACGAGCAGTACTTC. The full variable domain, its missing parts supplied by reference TRBV5-1 and TRBJ2-7, is KAGVTQTPRYLIKTRGQQVTLSCSPISGHRSVSWYQQTPGQGLQFLFEYFSETQRNKGNFPGRFSGRQFSNSRSEMNVSTLELGDSALYLCASSEGTAYEQYFGPGTRLTVT.

The chain joins TRBV7-9 to TRBJ2-2, with 9 bases that match TRBD2. Germline assignment: CDR1 SEHNR and CDR2 FQNEAQ (reference sequence). This CDR3 contains 15 residues. Unmatched junction bases numbered 11, after V lost 9 bases and J lost 6 bases. The CDR3 DNA sequence: TGTGCCAGTGATCGCGGGACTAGCAGTCCCGGGGAGCTGTTTTTT. Translation gives CASDRGTSSPGELFF.

The chain has TRBV10-3 and TRBJ1-3; a weak D match, TRBD1 (5 bases). Looked up from germline, CDR1 is ENHRY and CDR2 is SYGVKD. CDR3 length equals 14 residues. V lost 4 bases, J lost 0 bases, and 7 bases lay in between. CDR3: CAISATDSGNTIYF. CDR3 in DNA: TGTGCCATCAGTGCGACAGACTCTGGAAACACCATATATTTT.

The V call is TRBV20-1, the J call TRBJ1-6; D may be TRBD1 (6 bases). With 2 bases removed from V and 5 bases from J, the gap between germline ends came to 13 bases. The CDR3 sequence is 15 residues long. Germline CDR1 reads DFQATT; CDR2 reads SNEGSKA (reference sequence). CDR3 amino acids: CSARPGQTDNSPLHF. The CDR3 nucleotides read TGCAGTGCTAGACCCGGACAGACCGATAATTCACCCCTCCACTTT.

The V call is TRBV6-6, the J call TRBJ2-2, with D possibly TRBD1 on 5 matching bases. Trimming stripped 6 bases from V and 5 bases from J, with 7 bases between. The length of the CDR3 is 12 residues. Per germline, CDR1 MNHNY and CDR2 SVGAGI (reference sequence). CDR3 in DNA: TGTGCCAGCAGGGGGCAGACCGGGGAGCTGTTTTTT. Encoded protein: CASRGQTGELFF.

V is TRBV3-1 and J is TRBJ2-1, with 11 positions matching TRBD2. Trimming removed 7 bases from V and 7 bases from J; junction bases left unmatched: 12. This CDR3 comprises 16 residues. From germline, CDR1 is LGHDT and CDR2 YNNKEL (reference sequence). CDR3 DNA sequence: TGTGCCAGCACCTCCTTAGCGGGAGGGCCACCGAATGAGCAGTTCTTC. Translating it yields CASTSLAGGPPNEQFF.

This clonotype showed up just a few times. The V and J genes are TRBV7-9 and TRBJ2-5, with D perhaps given as TRBD1 or TRBD2 (5 bases each). This CDR3 has 15 amino acids. V shed 1 base and J shed 4 bases, with 13 bases lying between them. Germline values: CDR1 SEHNR, CDR2 FQNEAQ (reference sequence). CDR3 nucleotide sequence: TGTGCCAGCAGCTTAGTTCTCTACGGGACAGAGACCCAGTACTTC. Amino acid sequence: CASSLVLYGTETQYF. Using reference TRBV7-9 and TRBJ2-5 for the parts outside the CDR3, the full variable domain is DTGVSQNPRHKITKRGQNVTFRCDPISEHNRLYWYRQTLGQGPEFLTYFQNEAQLEKSRLLSDRFSAERPKGSFSTLEIQRTEQGDSAMYLCASSLVLYGTETQYFGPGTRLLVL.

CDR3 protein: CASSLASGDHEQYF. The DNA for the CDR3 is TGTGCCAGCAGCTTAGCTTCAGGGGACCACGAGCAGTACTTC. The rearrangement joins TRBV7-6 to TRBJ2-7, with a weak D call TRBD1 (6 bases). CDR1 SGHVS and CDR2 FNYEAQ come from the germline V gene. Trimming left V 0 bases short and J 5 bases short, with 11 bases between. CDR3 length: 14 residues.

J is TRBJ2-7 and V is TRBV4-2, with TRBD1 matching over 7 bases. Germline V gene data show CDR1 as LGHNA and CDR2 as YNFKEQ. CDR3 length: 15 residues. After removal of 0 bases from V and 3 bases from J, the junction contained 5 bases not matched to a gene. The CDR3 region is CASSQEWGQRYEQYF. The CDR3, as DNA: TGTGCCAGCAGCCAAGAGTGGGGACAGCGCTACGAGCAGTACTTC.

The chain links TRBV12-3 or TRBV12-4 to TRBJ2-5, with 7 bases fitting TRBD1. The CDR3 runs 16 residues. V shed 3 bases and J 5 bases; nucleotides not matched to a gene: 12. The CDR3 DNA follows: TGTGCCAGCAGTTTTGTCGGCAGGGGGTTCCGTGAGACCCAGTACTTC. Translating gives CASSFVGRGFRETQYF.

In its sample, this clonotype was seen a few times. This chain joins TRBV15 and TRBJ2-3, with a possible D match to TRBD2 (5 bases). There are 17 residues in the CDR3. Germline V gene data show CDR1 as LNHNV and CDR2 as YYDKDF (reference sequence). The germline V and J ends were trimmed by 2 bases and 4 bases, with 19 bases remaining between them. The CDR3 is CATSRRSGRNVADTQYF. The CDR3 coding sequence is TGTGCCACCAGCAGAAGAAGCGGACGGAATGTTGCAGATACGCAGTATTTT.

This clonotype was seen many times. The chain links TRBV20-1 to TRBJ1-4, with D unclear. The CDR3 runs to 16 residues. Germline lookup yields CDR1 DFQATT and CDR2 SNEGSKA (reference sequence). Trimming removed 1 base at V and 7 bases at J, with 19 bases between. The DNA of the CDR3 is TGCAGTGCTAGAGGTCCGCCAGGACGTACCAGTGAAAAACTGTTTTTT. Translated: CSARGPPGRTSEKLFF.

The J gene is TRBJ2-7, the V gene TRBV23-1; 9 bases align to TRBD1. TRBV23-1 is classed as an ORF, of uncertain function. This CDR3 is built from 13 residues. The V segment lost 8 bases and the J segment 6 bases; nucleotides outside the gene matches: 8. CDR3 region: CASARDRDREQYF. The CDR3, as DNA: TGCGCCAGCGCCCGGGACAGGGACCGCGAGCAGTACTTC.